This paragraph reports one T cell receptor beta chain. Per the authors' pipeline: Reference gene primer amplification in the assay estimated nucleated cell counts. The assay was immunoSEQ multiplex PCR, and TCRdb's table has in-frame clones only and misses some. V and J calls and clone size are as listed in that table; D and trimming were resolved from the DNA. The sample records 100,000 to 120,000 clones, about 85% being singletons. This sample was taken from a study of blood T cell repertoires in COVID-19. Study-level information: Italy, Spain and the United States were the sources of the convalescent and acute COVID-19 samples. PBMCs, B-cell-depleted T cells, or T cells were the source of the cDNA or gDNA that made up the material.

The germline V gene encodes CDR1 LNHNV and CDR2 YYDKDF (reference sequence). Trimming removed 5 bases at V and 6 bases at J, with 14 bases between. The CDR3 loop spans 14 amino acids. The TCR comes from a human donor in a cohort sampled during active COVID-19. Sequencing input: peripheral blood. The rearrangement uses TRBV15 and TRBJ2-1, with a weak D call TRBD2 (6 bases). This CDR3 is CATSGTWTINEQFF. CDR3 nucleotides: TGTGCCACCAGCGGGACCTGGACTATCAATGAGCAGTTCTTC.